The TCR beta chain described here comes from a study of blood T cell repertoires in COVID-19. Assay used: immunoSEQ multiplex PCR; TCRdb lists only in-frame clones, some missing. The sample shows some 130,000 clones, roughly 90% of them seen only once. The sequencing sample was made of peripheral blood. This clonotype was obtained from a man between 65 and 85 years old with active COVID-19.

This chain's CDR3 is CASSQDPRSGSALHF. The CDR3 nucleotides read TGCGCCAGCAGCCAAGATCCCAGGAGCGGGTCAGCACTCCACTTT. The chain carries TRBV4-3 and TRBJ1-6; no firm D call. This CDR3 has 15 residues. Per germline, CDR1 LGHNA and CDR2 YSLEER. V dropped 0 bases and J dropped 16 bases, with 19 bases sitting between them.